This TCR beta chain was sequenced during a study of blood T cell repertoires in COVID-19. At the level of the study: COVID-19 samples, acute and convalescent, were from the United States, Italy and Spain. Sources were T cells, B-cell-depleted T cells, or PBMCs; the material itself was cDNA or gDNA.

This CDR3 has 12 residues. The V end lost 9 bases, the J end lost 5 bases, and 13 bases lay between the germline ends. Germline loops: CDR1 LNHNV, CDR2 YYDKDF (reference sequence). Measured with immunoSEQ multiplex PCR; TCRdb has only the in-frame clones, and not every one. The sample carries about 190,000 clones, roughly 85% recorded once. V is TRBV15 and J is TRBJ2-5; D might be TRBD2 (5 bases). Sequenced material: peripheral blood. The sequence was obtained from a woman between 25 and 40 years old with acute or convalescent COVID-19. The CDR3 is CATGSTGETQYF. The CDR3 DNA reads TGTGCCACAGGATCAACGGGGGAGACCCAGTACTTC.